Given below is one T cell receptor beta chain in context. Germline trimming cut 6 bases from V and 5 bases from J; bases unmatched to any gene: 8. Per the germline V gene, CDR1 is MNHEY and CDR2 is SVGAGI. The CDR3 has 15 residues. The sample comes from a study of OX40 agonist ivuxolimab in advanced cancers. This table comes from immunoSEQ multiplex PCR, and its TCRdb copy is limited to in-frame clones, with some not included. The repertoire holds 100,000 to 130,000 clones, with approximately 90% as singletons. The V and J genes are TRBV6-5 and TRBJ2-2; 8 positions match TRBD1. The source was CD4+ or CD8+ T cells sorted from blood, collected in a trial of the OX40 agonist ivuxolimab. This receptor was identified in an adult with an advanced solid tumor such as melanoma, head and neck, liver or kidney cancer. CDR3 protein: CASSRQGQITGELFF. The CDR3 DNA reads TGTGCCAGCAGCCGACAGGGGCAAATTACCGGGGAGCTGTTTTTT.